The 31 T cell receptor beta chains below come from one sample, sequenced in a study of blood T cell repertoires in COVID-19. The protocol was immunoSEQ multiplex PCR, while the TCRdb copy is restricted to in-frame clones and leaves out a portion. The sample records 110,000 to 150,000 clones, 85% to 90% being singletons. Sequences were obtained from peripheral blood. The receptors originated from a man aged 60 to 75 with active or convalescent COVID-19.

V usage is TRBV19 and J usage is TRBJ1-4; a possible D gene is TRBD1 (6 bases). CDR3 size: 15 residues. Germline CDR1 is LNHDA and CDR2 is SQIVND (reference sequence). Deletions cut 6 bases from V and 2 bases from J, with 13 bases between. The CDR3 here is CASRSLQGTNEKLFF. The CDR3 DNA sequence: TGTGCCAGTAGATCTCTCCAGGGGACTAATGAAAAACTGTTTTTT.

This clone has only a few counts. V usage is TRBV30 and J usage is TRBJ1-5; D unclear. CDR3 length equals 13 residues. In germline, CDR1 is GTSNPN, CDR2 SVGIG (reference sequence). Trimming stripped 3 bases from V and 5 bases from J, with 11 bases between. The CDR3: CAWSVTRDQPQHF. CDR3 bases: TGTGCCTGGAGCGTAACTAGGGATCAGCCCCAGCATTTT.

The chain combines TRBV30 with TRBJ2-7, with unresolved D. Germline CDR1 is GTSNPN and CDR2 is SVGIG (reference sequence). The CDR3 totals 11 residues. V dropped 6 bases and J dropped 3 bases, with 9 bases sitting between them. The CDR3, as DNA: TGTGCCTGCTCCGAGCTCTACGAGCAGTACTTC. It codes for CACSELYEQYF.

The chain has TRBV24-1 and TRBJ1-2, with D maybe TRBD1 (6 bases). CDR1 and CDR2 (germline): KGHDR, SFDVKD. The CDR3 consists of 15 residues. V lost 5 bases, J lost 7 bases, and 19 bases lay in between. The CDR3 region is CATSGPGGALSGYTF. DNA for the CDR3: TGTGCCACCAGTGGCCCTGGGGGGGCCCTAAGTGGCTACACCTTC.

This chain connects TRBV28 to TRBJ2-1; 13 bases agree with TRBD2. The J segment lost 7 bases and the V segment lost 6 bases, leaving 6 bases of the junction unmatched. This CDR3 region has 15 residues. Per germline, CDR1 MDHEN and CDR2 SYDVKM. Here the CDR3 reads CASRPTSGGRNEQFF. DNA of the CDR3: TGTGCCAGCAGACCGACTAGCGGGGGGAGGAATGAGCAGTTCTTC.

The chain carries TRBV7-2 and TRBJ1-6; 10 bases are a match to TRBD1. Trimming at V came to 6 bases and at J to 5 bases, leaving 7 bases not matched to a gene. The CDR3 sequence is 16 residues long. In germline, CDR1 is SGHTA, CDR2 FQGNSA. CDR3 loop: CASRPGQGGNNSPLHF. DNA for the CDR3: TGTGCCAGCAGACCCGGACAGGGGGGGAATAATTCACCCCTCCACTTT.

The chain employs TRBV7-2 and TRBJ2-1, with D tentatively TRBD2 (6 bases). This CDR3 is 14 amino acids long. Trimming took off 4 bases at V and 5 bases at J, with 12 bases between the two ends. From germline, CDR1 is SGHTA and CDR2 FQGNSA. This CDR3 is CASSSFGRHNEQFF. The CDR3 bases are TGTGCCAGCAGCTCCTTCGGGAGACACAATGAGCAGTTCTTC.

The rearrangement joins TRBV6-2 or TRBV6-3 to TRBJ2-5; 10 positions agree with TRBD1. Germline-derived CDR1 and CDR2 are MNHEY and SVGEGT. CDR3 length equals 16 residues. J lost 5 bases, V lost 2 bases, and 8 bases had no gene match. The DNA of the CDR3 is TGTGCCAGCAGTTACGGCGGGACAGGGGTAAGGGAGACCCAGTACTTC. Protein product: CASSYGGTGVRETQYF.

The rearrangement joins TRBV28 to TRBJ1-1; D remains unclear. V dropped 6 bases and J dropped 3 bases, with 5 bases sitting between them. The CDR3 contains 11 residues. Germline CDR1 reads MDHEN; CDR2 reads SYDVKM. Written as DNA, the CDR3 is TGTGCCAGCAGGACACACACTGAAGCTTTCTTT. Its translation is CASRTHTEAFF.

This clone was counted a single time. The chain recombines TRBV10-1 with TRBJ1-3; 7 bases agree with TRBD1. The germline V gene has CDR1 WNHNN and CDR2 SYGVQD (reference sequence). The J segment lost 5 bases and the V segment lost 6 bases, leaving 13 bases of the junction unmatched. This CDR3 region has 16 residues. This chain's CDR3 is CASRSARAGGRNTIYF. The CDR3 DNA is TGCGCCAGCAGATCCGCCCGGGCAGGGGGAAGAAACACCATATATTTT.

The chain uses TRBV4-3 and TRBJ2-7; 7 bases map to TRBD1. The CDR3 has 14 residues. The trim removed 4 bases at V and 2 bases at J, leaving 5 bases unmatched. The germline V gene encodes CDR1 LGHNA and CDR2 YSLEER. This chain's CDR3 is CASSLRQGPYEQYF. The CDR3 nucleotides read TGCGCCAGCAGCCTAAGACAGGGACCCTACGAGCAGTACTTC.

The chain combines TRBV5-4 with TRBJ1-5; 7 bases line up with TRBD1. CDR1 SGHNT and CDR2 YYREEE come from the germline V gene (reference sequence). J was trimmed by 3 bases and V by 0 bases; bases with no gene match: 3. The CDR3 has 15 residues. The CDR3 sequence is CASSLAGQHNQPQHF. CDR3 DNA: TGTGCCAGCAGCTTGGCGGGACAGCACAATCAGCCCCAGCATTTT. Using reference TRBV5-4 and TRBJ1-5 for the parts outside the CDR3, the full variable domain is ETGVTQSPTHLIKTRGQQVTLRCSSQSGHNTVSWYQQALGQGPQFIFQYYREEENGRGNFPPRFSGLQFPNYSSELNVNALELDDSALYLCASSLAGQHNQPQHFGDGTRLSIL.

This clone was counted a few times. The chain has TRBV3-1 (or the pseudogene TRBV3-2) and TRBJ2-1; TRBD1 might be the D (5 bases). CDR3 length equals 15 residues. The germline V gene encodes CDR1 LGHDT and CDR2 YNNKEL (reference sequence). V was clipped by 3 bases and J by 6 bases, with 15 bases between them. CDR3 DNA: TGTGCCAGCAGCCATCCCCCCTCAAGGGGCAATGAGCAGTTCTTC. Translating gives CASSHPPSRGNEQFF.

The V gene is TRBV9, the J gene TRBJ1-2; D call uncertain. V was clipped by 0 bases and J by 3 bases, with 9 bases between them. The germline gives CDR1 SGDLS, CDR2 YYNGEE. CDR3 length equals 14 residues. CDR3 amino acids: CASSVAPTDYGYTF. CDR3 nucleotide sequence: TGTGCCAGCAGCGTAGCACCAACTGACTATGGCTACACCTTC. The complete variable domain, with remaining parts taken from reference TRBV9 and TRBJ1-2, reads DSGVTQTPKHLITATGQRVTLRCSPRSGDLSVYWYQQSLDQGLQFLIQYYNGEERAKGNILERFSAQQFPDLHSELNLSSLELGDSALYFCASSVAPTDYGYTFGSGTRLTVV.

The V call is TRBV24-1, the J call TRBJ2-1; 11 positions match TRBD2. This CDR3 comprises 15 residues. Germline CDR1 reads KGHDR; CDR2 reads SFDVKD. Trimming removed 6 bases from V and 8 bases from J; junction bases left unmatched: 8. The chain's CDR3 is CATSLSGRAADEQFF. In DNA, the CDR3 is TGTGCCACCAGTCTTAGCGGGAGGGCCGCGGATGAGCAGTTCTTC.

The chain combines TRBV7-2 with TRBJ2-2; TRBD2 agrees at 8 bases. The CDR3 is 16 residues long. With 5 bases clipped from V and 0 bases from J, the junction kept 5 bases outside the gene matches. Germline CDR1 and CDR2: SGHTA and FQGNSA. CDR3 region: CASSLIAGTNTGELFF. The CDR3 DNA reads TGTGCCAGCAGCCTTATAGCGGGGACGAACACCGGGGAGCTGTTTTTT.

The chain couples TRBV5-1 to TRBJ1-2; 7 bases align to TRBD1. CDR1 and CDR2 from the germline V gene are SGHRS and YFSETQ. The junction had 1 base not matched to a gene; V was cut back by 3 bases and J by 2 bases. This CDR3 comprises 13 residues. The CDR3 DNA reads as TGCGCCAGCAGCTCGGGACAGAACTATGGCTACACCTTC. This encodes CASSSGQNYGYTF.

The rearrangement uses TRBV6-4 and TRBJ1-2; possibly TRBD1 for D (6 bases). Trimming removed 6 bases at V and 5 bases at J, with 16 bases between. CDR3 size: 14 residues. Germline V gives CDR1 MRHNA, CDR2 SNTAGT. CDR3 protein: CASRPDRTSYGYTF. The CDR3 DNA follows: TGTGCCAGCAGGCCCGACAGGACTTCTTATGGCTACACCTTC.

This clone was seen a few times. The chain has TRBV19 and TRBJ1-4; D is unclear. This CDR3 has 15 residues. CDR1 is LNHDA, CDR2 SQIVND, per germline (reference sequence). Trimming pared 1 base from V and 0 bases from J, leaving 6 bases between. DNA for the CDR3: TGTGCCAGTAGTATAGTACGGGCAACTAATGAAAAACTGTTTTTT. Its translation is CASSIVRATNEKLFF. Filled out from reference TRBV19 and TRBJ1-4, the complete variable domain reads DGGITQSPKYLFRKEGQNVTLSCEQNLNHDAMYWYRQDPGQGLRLIYYSQIVNDFQKGDIAEGYSVSREKKESFPLTVTSAQKNPTAFYLCASSIVRATNEKLFFGSGTQLSVL.

The chain links TRBV7-8 to TRBJ1-5; 9 bases fit TRBD1. The V and J ends lost 1 base and 8 bases, in that order; junction bases with no gene match: 9. The germline V gene has CDR1 SGHVS and CDR2 FQNEAQ. This CDR3 comprises 16 residues. CDR3 protein: CASSLGGTGSGEPQHF. The CDR3 DNA reads as TGTGCCAGCAGCTTAGGAGGGACAGGGTCCGGAGAGCCCCAGCATTTT. The entire variable domain, with the rest obtained from reference TRBV7-8 and TRBJ1-5, is as follows: GAGVSQSPRYKVAKRGQDVALRCDPISGHVSLFWYQQALGQGPEFLTYFQNEAQLDKSGLPSDRFFAERPEGSVSTLKIQRTQQEDSAVYLCASSLGGTGSGEPQHFGDGTRLSIL.

This chain connects TRBV13 to TRBJ2-7, with 7 nucleotides matching TRBD2. The CDR3 is 17 amino acids. V dropped 1 base and J dropped 2; count of bases not matched to a gene: 11. The germline V gene has CDR1 PRHDT and CDR2 FYEKMQ (reference sequence). The CDR3 sequence: CASSLDGGGAGAYEQYF. The CDR3 region has the DNA TGTGCCAGCAGCTTAGACGGCGGAGGGGCGGGGGCCTACGAGCAGTACTTC.

The genes are TRBV9 and TRBJ2-7; a weak D match, TRBD2 (5 bases). Trimming removed 4 bases from V and 0 bases from J, with 14 bases in between. The CDR3 totals 15 residues. CDR1 SGDLS and CDR2 YYNGEE come from the germline V gene. CDR3 coding DNA: TGTGCCAGCAGCCGTCGGGGAGCGGTCTCCTACGAGCAGTACTTC. Amino acids: CASSRRGAVSYEQYF.

The chain has TRBV5-6 and TRBJ1-3; no clear D gene. Per germline, CDR1 SGHDT and CDR2 YYEEEE. V gave up 4 bases and J gave up 4 bases, with 24 bases separating them. This CDR3 has 18 residues. CDR3 in DNA: TGTGCCAGCAGCGACGGAGAGACCCGATACTCTTGGGGAAACACCATATATTTT. Encoded protein: CASSDGETRYSWGNTIYF.

The CDR3 spells CASSKGAPYNEQFF. Written as DNA, the CDR3 is TGTGCCAGCAGTAAGGGAGCACCCTACAATGAGCAGTTCTTC. This rearrangement joins TRBV27 to TRBJ2-1; TRBD2 is a possible D gene (5 bases). Trimming removed 5 bases from V and 2 bases from J, with 10 bases in between. This CDR3 comprises 14 residues. Germline assignment: CDR1 MNHEY and CDR2 SMNVEV (reference sequence).

The chain has TRBV10-3 and TRBJ2-3; D is perhaps TRBD2 (6 bases). V lost 1 base, J lost 0 bases, and 8 bases lay in between. Germline V gene data show CDR1 as ENHRY and CDR2 as SYGVKD. The CDR3 is made up of 15 amino acids. CDR3 nucleotides: TGTGCCATCAGTGAGTGGCGGGATAGCACAGATACGCAGTATTTT. Its protein product is CAISEWRDSTDTQYF.

The J gene is TRBJ2-7, the V gene TRBV29-1; D not certain. The CDR3 has 13 residues. Trimming shortened V by 6 bases and J by 0 bases, and 12 bases separated the two germline ends. Germline V gives CDR1 SQVTM, CDR2 ANQGSEA. CDR3 DNA: TGCAGCGTCGATGAGACTGGCTCCTACGAGCAGTACTTC. It translates to CSVDETGSYEQYF.

The rearrangement uses TRBV18 and TRBJ1-1; D not resolved. Germline V gene data show CDR1 as KGHSH and CDR2 as LQKENI. The CDR3 is made up of 13 amino acids. V lost 5 bases, J lost 3 bases, and 10 bases lay in between. CDR3 nucleotides: TGTGCCAGCTCATTGAACGGAGACACTGAAGCTTTCTTT. Its translation: CASSLNGDTEAFF.

The J gene is TRBJ1-2, the V gene TRBV7-9; a weak D match, TRBD1 (5 bases). This CDR3 spans 13 amino acids. V lost 1 base and J 4 bases, leaving 7 bases between the germline ends. Germline V CDR1 and CDR2: SEHNR, FQNEAQ (reference sequence). The CDR3 bases are TGTGCCAGCAGCTTAGGACAGTTCTATGGCTACACCTTC. Its translation: CASSLGQFYGYTF.

The chain is built from TRBV4-3 and TRBJ1-1, with 7 nucleotides matching TRBD1. Per the germline V gene, CDR1 is LGHNA and CDR2 is YSLEER. The CDR3 sequence is 15 residues long. V shed 1 base and J 8 bases; nucleotides not matched to a gene: 10. CDR3 amino acids: CASSQVGTANPEAFF. CDR3 sequence (DNA): TGCGCCAGCAGCCAAGTCGGGACAGCTAATCCCGAAGCTTTCTTT.

This clone was counted only a few times. This chain connects TRBV7-2 to TRBJ2-3; TRBD2 aligns across 8 bases. J was trimmed by 5 bases and V by 1 base; bases with no gene match: 5. CDR3 length: 15 residues. Germline values: CDR1 SGHTA, CDR2 FQGNSA. The CDR3 sequence is CASSLVERGLDTQYF. The CDR3 nucleotides are TGTGCCAGCAGCTTAGTTGAGCGGGGGCTAGATACGCAGTATTTT.

The chain combines TRBV6-5 with TRBJ1-6; D remains unclear. Per germline, CDR1 MNHEY and CDR2 SVGAGI. V lost 6 bases to trimming and J lost 7 bases, with 16 bases between them. The CDR3 totals 15 residues. CDR3 nucleotide sequence: TGTGCCAGCAGCGCAGGACTAACTGGGAATTCACCCCTCCACTTT. Protein: CASSAGLTGNSPLHF.